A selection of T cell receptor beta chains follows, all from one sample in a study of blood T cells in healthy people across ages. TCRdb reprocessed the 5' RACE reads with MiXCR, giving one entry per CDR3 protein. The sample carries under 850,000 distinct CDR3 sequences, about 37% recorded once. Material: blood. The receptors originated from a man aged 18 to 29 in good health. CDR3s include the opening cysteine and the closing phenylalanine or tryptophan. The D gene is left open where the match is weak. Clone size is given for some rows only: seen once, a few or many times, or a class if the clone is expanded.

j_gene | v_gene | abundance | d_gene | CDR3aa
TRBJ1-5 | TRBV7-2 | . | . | CASSSRWGASQPQHF
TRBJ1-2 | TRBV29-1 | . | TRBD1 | CSVPSNRGQGYTF
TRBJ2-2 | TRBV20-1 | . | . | CSARDSEGVRTGELFF
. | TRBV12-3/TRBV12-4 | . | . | CASSSRAGVYNEQYF
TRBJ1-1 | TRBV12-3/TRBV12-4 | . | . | CTSGEGEAFF
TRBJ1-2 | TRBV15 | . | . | CATSKSSSGYGCTF
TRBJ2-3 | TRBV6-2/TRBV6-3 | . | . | CASSYPLTDTQYF
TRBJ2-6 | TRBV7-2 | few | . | CASSLTAGSGANVLTF
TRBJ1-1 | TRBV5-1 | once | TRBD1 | CASSLVIGTEGTEAFF
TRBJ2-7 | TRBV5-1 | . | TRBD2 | CASSDGTSGMVKYF
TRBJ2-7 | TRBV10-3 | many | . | CAISARLRGSYEQYF
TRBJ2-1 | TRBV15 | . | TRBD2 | CATSVTLAANNEQFF
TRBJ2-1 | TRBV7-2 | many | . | CASSSYGSPYNEQFF
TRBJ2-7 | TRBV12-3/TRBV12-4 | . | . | CASSLREGAQYF
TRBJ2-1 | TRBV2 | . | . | CASSELIRGYEQFF
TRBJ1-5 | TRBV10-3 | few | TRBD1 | CAILDRGEQPQHF
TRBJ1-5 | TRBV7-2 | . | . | CASSLDGGFQPQHF
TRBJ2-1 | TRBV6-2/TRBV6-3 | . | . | CASSYDDSYNEQFF
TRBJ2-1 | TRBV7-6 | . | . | CAGSSQQENEQFF
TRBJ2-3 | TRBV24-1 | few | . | CATSAWGTDTQYF
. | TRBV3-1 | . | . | CASSQDLTGRQTQYF
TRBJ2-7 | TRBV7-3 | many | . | CASSLSSSYEQYF
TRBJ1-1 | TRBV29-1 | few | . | CSVASAGLKNTEAFF
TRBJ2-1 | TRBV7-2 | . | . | CASSQGSPRNEQFF
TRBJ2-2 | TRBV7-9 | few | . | CASTNNNFLNTGELFF
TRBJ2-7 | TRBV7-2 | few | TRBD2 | CASSLEIRAGRHLYEQYF
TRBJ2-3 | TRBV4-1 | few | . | CASSPATRSTDTQYF
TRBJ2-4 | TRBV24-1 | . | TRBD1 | CATRDRGAKNIQYF
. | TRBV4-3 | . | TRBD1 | CASSQDVGQGHEQYF
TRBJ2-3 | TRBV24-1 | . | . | CATSDSLGYGDTQYF
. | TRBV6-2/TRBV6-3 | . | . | CARSYARETQYF
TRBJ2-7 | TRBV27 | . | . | CASSVWGGAYEQYF
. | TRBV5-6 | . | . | CASSLKGKQNIQYF
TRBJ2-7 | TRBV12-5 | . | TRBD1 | CASGLRTGVNEQYF
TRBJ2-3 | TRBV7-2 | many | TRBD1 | CASSLHYPGQGTDTQYF
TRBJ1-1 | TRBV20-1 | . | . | CSARAGRGITEAFF
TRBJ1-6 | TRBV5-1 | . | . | CASGRQSDSPLHF
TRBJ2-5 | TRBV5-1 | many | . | CASSLAVGKQETQYF
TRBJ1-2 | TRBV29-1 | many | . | CSVRTSDYGYTF
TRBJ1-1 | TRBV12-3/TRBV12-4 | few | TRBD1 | CASSMTGAAFSDTEAFF
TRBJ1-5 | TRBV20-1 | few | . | CSAGPTGSNQPQHF